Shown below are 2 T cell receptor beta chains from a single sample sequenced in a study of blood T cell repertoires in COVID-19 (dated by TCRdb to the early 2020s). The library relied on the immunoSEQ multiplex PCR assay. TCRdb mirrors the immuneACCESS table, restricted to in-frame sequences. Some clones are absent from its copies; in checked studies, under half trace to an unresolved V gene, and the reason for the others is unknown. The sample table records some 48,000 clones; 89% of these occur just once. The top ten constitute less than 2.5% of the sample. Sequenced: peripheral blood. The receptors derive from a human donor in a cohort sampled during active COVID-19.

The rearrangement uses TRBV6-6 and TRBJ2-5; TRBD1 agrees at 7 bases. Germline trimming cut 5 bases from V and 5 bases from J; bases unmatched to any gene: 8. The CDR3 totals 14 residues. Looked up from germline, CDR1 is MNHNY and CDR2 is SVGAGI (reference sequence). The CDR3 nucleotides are TGTGCCAGCAGTCGCTACAGGGGAGAGGAGACCCAGTACTTC. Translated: CASSRYRGEETQYF.

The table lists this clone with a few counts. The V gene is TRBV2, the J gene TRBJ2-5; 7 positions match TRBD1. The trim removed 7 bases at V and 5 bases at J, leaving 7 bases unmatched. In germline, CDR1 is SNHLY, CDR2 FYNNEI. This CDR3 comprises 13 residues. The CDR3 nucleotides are TGTGCCAGCAAACTGGGACAGCGGGAGACCCAGTACTTC. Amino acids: CASKLGQRETQYF. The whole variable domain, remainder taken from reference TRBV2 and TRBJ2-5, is EPEVTQTPSHQVTQMGQEVILRCVPISNHLYFYWYRQILGQKVEFLVSFYNNEISEKSEIFDDQFSVERPDGSNFTLKIRSTKLEDSAMYFCASKLGQRETQYFGPGTRLLVL.